This TCR beta chain was captured in a study of blood T cells in healthy people across ages. It was with a sample-barcoded 5' primer and a J-beta primer mix that a second PCR of roughly 7 to 12 cycles was run. TCRdb re-analysed the 5' RACE reads in MiXCR, keeping a single row per CDR3 protein. The sample shows about 800,000 distinct CDR3 sequences, roughly 25% of them seen only once. This clonotype came up a few times. A read error may account for a junction end that differs from germline. Germline assignment: CDR1 SEHNR and CDR2 FQNEAQ (reference sequence). The CDR3 spans 12 residues. These same data were also listed under a study on T cells of mothers and their children.

The sample comprised blood. V is TRBV7-9 and J is TRBJ2-7; D unresolved. The J call is in doubt because the DNA end fits TRBJ2-1 better. The receptor was derived from a boy between 10 and 17 years old in good health. The CDR3 sequence: CASGLRSNEQFF. CDR3 coding DNA: TGTGCCAGCGGCTTAAGAAGTAATGAGCAGTTCTTC.